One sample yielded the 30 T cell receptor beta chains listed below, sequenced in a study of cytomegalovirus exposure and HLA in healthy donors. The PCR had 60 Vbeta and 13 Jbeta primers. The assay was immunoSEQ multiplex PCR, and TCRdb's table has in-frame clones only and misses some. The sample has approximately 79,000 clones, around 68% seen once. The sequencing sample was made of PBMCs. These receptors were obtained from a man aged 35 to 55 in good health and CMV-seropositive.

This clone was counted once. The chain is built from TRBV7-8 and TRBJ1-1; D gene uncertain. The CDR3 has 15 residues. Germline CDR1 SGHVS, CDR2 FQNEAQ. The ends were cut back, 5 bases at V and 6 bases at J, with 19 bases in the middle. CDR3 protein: CASSAPRVGLPEAFF. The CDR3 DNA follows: TGTGCCAGCAGCGCCCCCCGTGTCGGGTTGCCTGAAGCTTTCTTT.

CDR3 in DNA: TGCGCCAGCAGCACCTTAGCGGGAGGGCTTACCGGGGAGCTGTTTTTT. This encodes CASSTLAGGLTGELFF. V and J are TRBV5-1 and TRBJ2-2, with 11 bases fitting TRBD2. Germline trimming cut 4 bases from V and 5 bases from J; bases unmatched to any gene: 7. CDR3 length equals 16 residues. Germline CDR1 is SGHRS and CDR2 is YFSETQ.

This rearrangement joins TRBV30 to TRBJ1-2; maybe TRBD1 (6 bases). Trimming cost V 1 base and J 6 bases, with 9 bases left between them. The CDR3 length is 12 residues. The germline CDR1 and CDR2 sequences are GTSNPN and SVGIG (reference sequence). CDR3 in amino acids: CAWSATGNGYTF. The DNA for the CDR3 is TGTGCCTGGAGTGCTACAGGGAATGGCTACACCTTC. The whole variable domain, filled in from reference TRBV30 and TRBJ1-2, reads SQTIHQWPATLVQPVGSPLSLECTVEGTSNPNLYWYRQAAGRGLQLLFYSVGIGQISSEVPQNLSASRPQDRQFILSSKKLLLSDSGFYLCAWSATGNGYTFGSGTRLTVV.

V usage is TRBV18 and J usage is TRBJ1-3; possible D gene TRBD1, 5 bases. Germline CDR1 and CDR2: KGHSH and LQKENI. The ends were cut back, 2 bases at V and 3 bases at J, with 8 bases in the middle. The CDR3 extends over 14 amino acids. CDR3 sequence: CASSPERGGNTIYF. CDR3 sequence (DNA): TGTGCCAGCTCACCAGAAAGGGGTGGAAACACCATATATTTT.

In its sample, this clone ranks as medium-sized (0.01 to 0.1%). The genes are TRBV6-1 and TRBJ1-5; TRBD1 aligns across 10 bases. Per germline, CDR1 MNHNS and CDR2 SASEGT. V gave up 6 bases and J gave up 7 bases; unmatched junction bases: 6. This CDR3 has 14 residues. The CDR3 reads CASRDRGQGQPQHF. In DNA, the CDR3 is TGTGCCAGCAGAGACAGGGGGCAAGGACAGCCCCAGCATTTT.

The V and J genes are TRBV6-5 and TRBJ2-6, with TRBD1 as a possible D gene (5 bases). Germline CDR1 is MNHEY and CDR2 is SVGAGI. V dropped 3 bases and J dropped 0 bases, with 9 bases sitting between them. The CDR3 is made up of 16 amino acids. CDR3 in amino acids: CASSYSDSSGANVLTF. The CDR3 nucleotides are TGTGCCAGCAGTTATTCCGACAGCTCTGGGGCCAACGTCCTGACTTTC.

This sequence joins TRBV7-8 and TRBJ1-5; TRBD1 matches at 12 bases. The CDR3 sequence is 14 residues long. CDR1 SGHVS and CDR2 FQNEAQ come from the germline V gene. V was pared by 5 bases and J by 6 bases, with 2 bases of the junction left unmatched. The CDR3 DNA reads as TGTGCCAGCAGCGGGACAGGGGGCTCTCAGCCCCAGCATTTT. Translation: CASSGTGGSQPQHF.

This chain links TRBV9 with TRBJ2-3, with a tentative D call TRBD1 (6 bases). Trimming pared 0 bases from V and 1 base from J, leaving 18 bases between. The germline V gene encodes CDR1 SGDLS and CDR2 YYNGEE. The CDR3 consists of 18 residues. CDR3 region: CASSVGPGDGLGTDTQYF. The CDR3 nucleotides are TGTGCCAGCAGCGTAGGGCCAGGGGATGGACTGGGCACAGATACGCAGTATTTT.

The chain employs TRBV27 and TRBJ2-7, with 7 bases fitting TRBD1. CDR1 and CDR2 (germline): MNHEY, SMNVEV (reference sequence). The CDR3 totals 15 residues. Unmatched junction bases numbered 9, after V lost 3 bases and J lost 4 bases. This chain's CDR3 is CASSFVAGGEYEQYF. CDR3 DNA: TGTGCCAGCAGTTTTGTGGCAGGGGGTGAATACGAGCAGTACTTC.

CDR3 sequence: CASSSPAGGAAYEQYF. CDR3 nucleotide sequence: TGTGCCAGCAGTTCCCCAGCGGGAGGTGCCGCCTACGAGCAGTACTTC. The rearrangement uses TRBV28 and TRBJ2-7, with 9 positions matching TRBD2. V was pared by 4 bases and J by 2 bases, with 9 bases of the junction left unmatched. The CDR3 runs 16 residues. CDR1 MDHEN and CDR2 SYDVKM come from the germline V gene. The full variable domain, with the rest looked up from reference TRBV28 and TRBJ2-7, is DVKVTQSSRYLVKRTGEKVFLECVQDMDHENMFWYRQDPGLGLRLIYFSYDVKMKEKGDIPEGYSVSREKKERFSLILESASTNQTSMYLCASSSPAGGAAYEQYFGPGTRLTVT.

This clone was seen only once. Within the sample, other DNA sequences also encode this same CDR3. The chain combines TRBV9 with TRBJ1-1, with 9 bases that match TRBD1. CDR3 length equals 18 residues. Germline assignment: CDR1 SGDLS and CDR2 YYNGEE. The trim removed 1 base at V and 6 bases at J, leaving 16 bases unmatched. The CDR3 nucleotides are TGTGCCAGCAGCGTAACTCCCGGAACAGGGGGCGACATCGCTGAAGCTTTCTTT. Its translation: CASSVTPGTGGDIAEAFF.

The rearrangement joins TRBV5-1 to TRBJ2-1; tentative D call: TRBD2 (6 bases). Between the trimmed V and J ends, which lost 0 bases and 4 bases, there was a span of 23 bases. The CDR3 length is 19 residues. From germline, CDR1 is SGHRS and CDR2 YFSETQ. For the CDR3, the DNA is TGCGCCAGCAGCTTGGAGGTCTGGGCTAGCGCTGGTTTATACAATGAGCAGTTCTTC. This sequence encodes CASSLEVWASAGLYNEQFF.

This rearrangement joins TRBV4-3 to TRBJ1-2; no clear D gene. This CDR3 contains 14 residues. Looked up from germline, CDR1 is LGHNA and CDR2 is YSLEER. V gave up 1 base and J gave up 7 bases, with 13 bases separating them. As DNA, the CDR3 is TGCGCCAGCAGCCAAGCAAGCGGGAGGAGTGGCTACACCTTC. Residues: CASSQASGRSGYTF.

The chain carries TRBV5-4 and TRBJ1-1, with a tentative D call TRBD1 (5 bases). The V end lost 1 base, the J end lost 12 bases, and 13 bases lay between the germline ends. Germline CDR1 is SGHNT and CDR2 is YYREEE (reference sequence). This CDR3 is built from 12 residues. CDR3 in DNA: TGTGCCAGCAGCTTGAGGCAGGGTGAGACTTTCTTT. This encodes CASSLRQGETFF.

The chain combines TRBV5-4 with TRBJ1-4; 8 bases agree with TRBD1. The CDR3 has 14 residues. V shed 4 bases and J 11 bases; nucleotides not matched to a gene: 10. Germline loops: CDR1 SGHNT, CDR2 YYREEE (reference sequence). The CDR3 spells CASSESSGGSKLFF. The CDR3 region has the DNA TGTGCCAGCAGCGAGAGCTCAGGGGGCAGTAAACTGTTTTTT. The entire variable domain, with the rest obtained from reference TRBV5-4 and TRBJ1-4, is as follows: ETGVTQSPTHLIKTRGQQVTLRCSSQSGHNTVSWYQQALGQGPQFIFQYYREEENGRGNFPPRFSGLQFPNYSSELNVNALELDDSALYLCASSESSGGSKLFFGSGTQLSVL.

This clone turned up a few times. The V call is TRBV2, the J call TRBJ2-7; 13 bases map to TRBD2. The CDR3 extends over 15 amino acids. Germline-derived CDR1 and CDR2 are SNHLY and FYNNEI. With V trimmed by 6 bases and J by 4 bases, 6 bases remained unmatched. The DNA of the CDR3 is TGTGCCAGCAGAACCGGGACTAGCGGGGTTTACGAGCAGTACTTC. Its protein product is CASRTGTSGVYEQYF.

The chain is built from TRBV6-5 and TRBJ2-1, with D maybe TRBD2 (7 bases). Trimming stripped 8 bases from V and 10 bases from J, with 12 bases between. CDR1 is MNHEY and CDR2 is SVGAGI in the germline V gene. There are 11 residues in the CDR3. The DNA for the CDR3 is TGTGCCAGCGGGGAGGGGGGGGAGCAGTTCTTC. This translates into CASGEGGEQFF.

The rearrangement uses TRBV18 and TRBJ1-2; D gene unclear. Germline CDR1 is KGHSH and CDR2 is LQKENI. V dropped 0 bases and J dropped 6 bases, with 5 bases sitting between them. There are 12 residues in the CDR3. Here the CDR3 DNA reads TGTGCCAGCTCACCACCTAGAGATGGCTACACCTTC. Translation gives CASSPPRDGYTF.

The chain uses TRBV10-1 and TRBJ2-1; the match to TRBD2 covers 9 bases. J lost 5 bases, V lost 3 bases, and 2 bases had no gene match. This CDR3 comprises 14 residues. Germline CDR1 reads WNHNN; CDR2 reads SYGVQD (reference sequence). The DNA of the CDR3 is TGCGCCAGCAGTGATCTAGCGGGAAACAATGAGCAGTTCTTC. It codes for CASSDLAGNNEQFF.

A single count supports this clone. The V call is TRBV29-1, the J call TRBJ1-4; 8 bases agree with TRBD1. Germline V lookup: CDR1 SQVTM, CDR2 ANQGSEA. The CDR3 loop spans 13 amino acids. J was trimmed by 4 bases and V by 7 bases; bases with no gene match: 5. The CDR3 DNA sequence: TGCAGCGGGCTGACAGGGGATAATGAAAAACTGTTTTTT. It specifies CSGLTGDNEKLFF.

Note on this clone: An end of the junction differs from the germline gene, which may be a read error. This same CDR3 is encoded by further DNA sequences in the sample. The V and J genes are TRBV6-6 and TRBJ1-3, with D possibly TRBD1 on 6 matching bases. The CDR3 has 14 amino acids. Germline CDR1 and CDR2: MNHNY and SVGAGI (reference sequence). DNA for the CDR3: TGCGCCAGCAGTCTTGGGGGCGCGGGAAACACCATATATTTT. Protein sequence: CASSLGGAGNTIYF.

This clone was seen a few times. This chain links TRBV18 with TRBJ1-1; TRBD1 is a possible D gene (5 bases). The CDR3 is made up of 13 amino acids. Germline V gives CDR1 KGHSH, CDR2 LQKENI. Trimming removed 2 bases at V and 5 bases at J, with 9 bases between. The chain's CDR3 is CASSPGGVTEAFF. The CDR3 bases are TGTGCCAGCTCACCAGGAGGGGTGACTGAAGCTTTCTTT.

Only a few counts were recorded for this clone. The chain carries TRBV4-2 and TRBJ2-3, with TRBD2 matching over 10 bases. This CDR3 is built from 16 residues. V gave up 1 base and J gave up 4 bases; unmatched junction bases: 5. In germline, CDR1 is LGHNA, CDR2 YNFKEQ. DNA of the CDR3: TGTGCCAGCAGCCAAGGGTTAGCGGGGGGTCCAGATACGCAGTATTTT. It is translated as CASSQGLAGGPDTQYF.

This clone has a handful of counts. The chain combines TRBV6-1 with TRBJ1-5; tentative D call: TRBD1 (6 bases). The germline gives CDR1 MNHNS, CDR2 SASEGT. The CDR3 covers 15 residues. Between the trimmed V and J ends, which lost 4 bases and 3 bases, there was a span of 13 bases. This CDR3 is CASSVSGQNNQPQHF. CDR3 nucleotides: TGTGCCAGCAGTGTATCAGGACAGAACAATCAGCCCCAGCATTTT.

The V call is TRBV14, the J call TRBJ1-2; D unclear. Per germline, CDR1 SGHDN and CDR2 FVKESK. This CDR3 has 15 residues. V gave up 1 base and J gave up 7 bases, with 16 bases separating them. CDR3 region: CASSQAGAARGGYTF. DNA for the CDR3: TGTGCCAGCAGCCAAGCGGGAGCAGCCCGGGGTGGCTACACCTTC.

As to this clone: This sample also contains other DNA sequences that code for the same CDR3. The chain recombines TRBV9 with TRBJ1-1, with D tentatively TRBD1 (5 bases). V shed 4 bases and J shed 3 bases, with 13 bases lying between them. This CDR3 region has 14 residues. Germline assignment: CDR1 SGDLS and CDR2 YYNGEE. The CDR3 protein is CASSPGGGDTEAFF. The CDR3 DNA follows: TGTGCCAGCAGCCCGGGGGGTGGAGACACTGAAGCTTTCTTT.

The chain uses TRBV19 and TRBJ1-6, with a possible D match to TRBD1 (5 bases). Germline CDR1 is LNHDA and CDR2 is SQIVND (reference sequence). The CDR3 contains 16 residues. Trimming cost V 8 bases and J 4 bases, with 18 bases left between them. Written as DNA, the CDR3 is TGTGCCAGTTTCGGGGGACCTGGGGATTATAATTCACCCCTCCACTTT. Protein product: CASFGGPGDYNSPLHF.

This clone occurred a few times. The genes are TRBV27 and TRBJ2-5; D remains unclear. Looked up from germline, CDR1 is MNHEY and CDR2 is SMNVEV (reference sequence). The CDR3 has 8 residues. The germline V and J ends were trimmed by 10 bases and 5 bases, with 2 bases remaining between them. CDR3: CATETQYF. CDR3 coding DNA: TGTGCCACGGAGACCCAGTACTTC.

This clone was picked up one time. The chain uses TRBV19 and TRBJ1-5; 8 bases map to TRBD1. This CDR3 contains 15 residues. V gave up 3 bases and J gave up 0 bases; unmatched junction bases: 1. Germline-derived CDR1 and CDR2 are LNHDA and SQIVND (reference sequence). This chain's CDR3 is CASSMGQVSNQPQHF. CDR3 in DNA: TGTGCCAGTAGTATGGGACAGGTTAGCAATCAGCCCCAGCATTTT.

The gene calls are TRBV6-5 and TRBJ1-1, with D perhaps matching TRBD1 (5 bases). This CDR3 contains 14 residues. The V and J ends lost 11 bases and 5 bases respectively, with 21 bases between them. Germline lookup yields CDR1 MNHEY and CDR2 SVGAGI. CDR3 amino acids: CASNRGPAGTEAFF. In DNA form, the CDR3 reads TGTGCCTCGAACCGGGGCCCGGCGGGGACTGAAGCTTTCTTT.